The 31 T cell receptor beta chains below come from one sample, sequenced in a study of blood T cell repertoires in COVID-19. Assay: immunoSEQ multiplex PCR; the TCRdb copy retains only in-frame clones and omits some. The profile covers approximately 250,000 clones, with 80% to 90% appearing a single time and 4.1% taken by the ten largest. Sequencing used PBMCs or T cells enriched from blood (not recorded which). These receptors were collected from a woman in her twenties or thirties with acute COVID-19.

The V and J genes are TRBV19 and TRBJ2-1; a possible D gene is TRBD1 (6 bases). The CDR3 sequence is 15 residues long. Trimming took off 3 bases at V and 10 bases at J, with 19 bases between the two ends. Germline lookup yields CDR1 LNHDA and CDR2 SQIVND (reference sequence). CDR3 DNA: TGTGCCAGTAGTATCGCAGCAAAGGGGGATCGGGAGCAGTTCTTC. Protein sequence: CASSIAAKGDREQFF.

The gene calls are TRBV10-3 and TRBJ1-5, with 10 bases lining up with TRBD1. CDR1 and CDR2 from the germline V gene are ENHRY and SYGVKD. This CDR3 is 13 amino acids long. With 7 bases clipped from V and 6 bases from J, the junction kept 3 bases outside the gene matches. CDR3 in DNA: TGTGCCATCACCTGGGACAGGGGTCAGCCCCAGCATTTT. Translation: CAITWDRGQPQHF.

This rearrangement joins TRBV7-3 to TRBJ2-3; D is ambiguous. V lost 2 bases and J lost 0, with 6 bases in between. The germline gives CDR1 SGHTA, CDR2 FQGTGA. The CDR3 loop spans 14 amino acids. CDR3 sequence (DNA): TGTGCCAGCAGCTTATCTTCTAGCACAGATACGCAGTATTTT. As protein: CASSLSSSTDTQYF.

The chain joins TRBV28 to TRBJ2-7; 9 nucleotides line up with TRBD1. V gave up 6 bases and J gave up 2 bases; unmatched junction bases: 2. CDR3 length: 13 residues. Germline V CDR1 and CDR2: MDHEN, SYDVKM. For the CDR3, the DNA is TGTGCCAGCAGAGGACAGGGGACCTACGAGCAGTACTTC. Its protein product is CASRGQGTYEQYF.

The chain links TRBV28 to TRBJ1-2; no reliable D call. V was pared by 0 bases and J by 2 bases, with 10 bases between. CDR1 is MDHEN and CDR2 is SYDVKM in the germline V gene. CDR3 length: 15 amino acids. For the CDR3, the DNA is TGTGCCAGCAGTTTATGGGAGGGAAGAAACTATGGCTACACCTTC. Encoded protein: CASSLWEGRNYGYTF.

The rearrangement joins TRBV11-2 to TRBJ2-1; TRBD2 aligns across 7 bases. V dropped 6 bases and J dropped 0; count of bases not matched to a gene: 14. Germline-derived CDR1 and CDR2 are SGHAT and FQNNGV. The CDR3 length is 18 residues. DNA for the CDR3: TGTGCCAGCAGTTCAGATATGGGTCTAGCGGACTCCTACAATGAGCAGTTCTTC. Its protein product is CASSSDMGLADSYNEQFF.

The chain links TRBV28 to TRBJ2-7; TRBD1 is a possible D gene (6 bases). CDR1 is MDHEN, CDR2 SYDVKM, per germline. Trimming stripped 6 bases from V and 2 bases from J, with 17 bases between. CDR3 length: 15 amino acids. The CDR3, as DNA: TGTGCCAGCAGCCCTCGAGGGGGAGCCACCTACGAGCAGTACTTC. Protein sequence: CASSPRGGATYEQYF. The complete variable domain, with remaining parts taken from reference TRBV28 and TRBJ2-7, reads DVKVTQSSRYLVKRTGEKVFLECVQDMDHENMFWYRQDPGLGLRLIYFSYDVKMKEKGDIPEGYSVSREKKERFSLILESASTNQTSMYLCASSPRGGATYEQYFGPGTRLTVT.

CDR3 bases: TGTGCCAGAACGAATAGCGGGGGGTCCTACGAGCAGTACTTC. Encoded protein: CARTNSGGSYEQYF. The chain combines TRBV27 with TRBJ2-7; 10 nucleotides agree with TRBD2. The ends lost 9 bases at V and 1 base at J; junction bases unmatched: 6. Germline lookup yields CDR1 MNHEY and CDR2 SMNVEV (reference sequence). CDR3 length: 14 residues.

V usage is TRBV5-6 and J usage is TRBJ1-2; no definite D call. Per the germline V gene, CDR1 is SGHDT and CDR2 is YYEEEE. V was clipped by 1 base and J by 1 base, with 11 bases between them. This CDR3 is built from 15 residues. The CDR3 here is CASSLKAGINYGYTF. CDR3 nucleotides: TGTGCCAGCAGCTTGAAGGCAGGAATTAACTATGGCTACACCTTC.

This sequence joins TRBV5-1 and TRBJ2-7; the D is unclear. There are 17 residues in the CDR3. Per the germline V gene, CDR1 is SGHRS and CDR2 is YFSETQ. V lost 4 bases and J lost 2, with 22 bases in between. CDR3 nucleotide sequence: TGCGCCAGCAGCCCATCCCGCACCCCACTCCTAACCTACGAGCAGTACTTC. Amino acid sequence: CASSPSRTPLLTYEQYF. Together with reference TRBV5-1 and TRBJ2-7, the CDR3 gives the full variable domain: KAGVTQTPRYLIKTRGQQVTLSCSPISGHRSVSWYQQTPGQGLQFLFEYFSETQRNKGNFPGRFSGRQFSNSRSEMNVSTLELGDSALYLCASSPSRTPLLTYEQYFGPGTRLTVT.

The chain combines TRBV11-1 with TRBJ1-6, with TRBD1 matching over 8 bases. V trimming: 4 bases; J trimming: 9 bases; junction bases outside the gene matches: 11. Germline V CDR1 and CDR2: SGHAT, FQDESV (reference sequence). The CDR3 covers 16 residues. The CDR3 reads CASSSKLTGGVSPLHF. The CDR3 DNA follows: TGTGCCAGCAGCTCGAAATTAACAGGGGGTGTTTCACCCCTCCACTTT. Full variable domain (missing parts from reference TRBV11-1 and TRBJ1-6): EAEVAQSPRYKITEKSQAVAFWCDPISGHATLYWYRQILGQGPELLVQFQDESVVDDSQLPKDRFSAERLKGVDSTLKIQPAELGDSAMYLCASSSKLTGGVSPLHFGNGTRLTVT.

The V gene is TRBV12-2, the J gene TRBJ1-4. TRBV12-2 represents a pseudogene. The CDR3 totals 16 residues. The CDR3 reads CASRSMVGGRLEKLFF. Written as DNA, the CDR3 is TGTGCAAGTCGCTCGATGGTCGGGGGGAGGTTAGAAAAACTGTTTTTT.

The J gene is TRBJ1-1, the V gene TRBV10-3; the match to TRBD1 covers 7 bases. V lost 6 bases to trimming and J lost 4 bases; unmatched junction nucleotides: 5. The CDR3 extends over 13 amino acids. The germline CDR1 and CDR2 sequences are ENHRY and SYGVKD. CDR3 bases: TGTGCCATCAGGAGCACAGGGGTCACTGAAGCTTTCTTT. Amino acid sequence: CAIRSTGVTEAFF.

The chain employs TRBV28 and TRBJ2-7, with 10 bases identical to TRBD2. The CDR3 is 19 amino acids. Losses at the gene ends were 2 bases for V and 3 bases for J; bases not matched to a gene: 16. The germline CDR1 and CDR2 sequences are MDHEN and SYDVKM. DNA for the CDR3: TGTGCCAGCAGTTTACCCACCAAAAGACTAGCGGGTACGATCTACGAGCAGTACTTC. Protein product: CASSLPTKRLAGTIYEQYF.

The chain couples TRBV28 to TRBJ1-1; unclear D gene. CDR1 is MDHEN and CDR2 is SYDVKM in the germline V gene. V was clipped by 0 bases and J by 6 bases, with 17 bases between them. The CDR3 is 16 amino acids. CDR3 region: CASSLWDLGRMAEAFF. In DNA form, the CDR3 reads TGTGCCAGCAGTTTATGGGACCTAGGGAGAATGGCTGAAGCTTTCTTT. Combining the CDR3 with reference TRBV28 and TRBJ1-1 gives the whole variable domain DVKVTQSSRYLVKRTGEKVFLECVQDMDHENMFWYRQDPGLGLRLIYFSYDVKMKEKGDIPEGYSVSREKKERFSLILESASTNQTSMYLCASSLWDLGRMAEAFFGQGTRLTVV.

This rearrangement joins TRBV27 to TRBJ2-3; D unresolved. The CDR3 is 16 residues long. Germline V lookup: CDR1 MNHEY, CDR2 SMNVEV (reference sequence). V lost 7 bases and J lost 4, with 21 bases in between. The chain's CDR3 is CASTPLRSTTADTQYF. The CDR3 bases are TGTGCCAGCACCCCGCTCAGGTCTACGACGGCAGATACGCAGTATTTT.

This clone appeared once. J is TRBJ1-1 and V is TRBV4-1; D is unclear. V shed 1 base and J shed 6 bases, with 18 bases lying between them. The CDR3 covers 16 residues. Germline CDR1 reads MGHRA; CDR2 reads YSYEKL. The CDR3, as DNA: TGCGCCAGCAGCCAAGGAAGTCGCAGGCGAGACGCTGAAGCTTTCTTT. Its translation: CASSQGSRRRDAEAFF.

V and J are TRBV28 and TRBJ1-1; perhaps TRBD1 as D (6 bases). V gave up 3 bases and J gave up 1 base, with 12 bases separating them. The CDR3 is 15 amino acids. CDR1 and CDR2 (germline): MDHEN, SYDVKM. The CDR3 reads CASSLSRGANTEAFF. In nucleotides, the CDR3 is TGTGCCAGCAGTTTGTCGCGGGGGGCGAACACTGAAGCTTTCTTT.

The chain joins TRBV28 to TRBJ2-7; D remains ambiguous. V lost 2 bases to trimming and J lost 0 bases, with 14 bases between them. CDR1 and CDR2 from the germline V gene are MDHEN and SYDVKM. The length of the CDR3 is 16 residues. The CDR3 spells CASSLGPSLSSYEQYF. The DNA for the CDR3 is TGTGCCAGCAGTTTAGGTCCTAGTCTGAGCTCCTACGAGCAGTACTTC.

The chain employs TRBV29-1 and TRBJ2-2; D not resolved. CDR1 SQVTM and CDR2 ANQGSEA come from the germline V gene. V lost 2 bases to trimming and J lost 1 base, with 8 bases between them. The CDR3 is 14 amino acids. CDR3 DNA sequence: TGCAGCGTTGAACTGACGGGGAACACCGGGGAGCTGTTTTTT. Residues: CSVELTGNTGELFF.

This clone was seen ten or more times. This chain connects TRBV21-1 to TRBJ2-7; whether TRBD2, the table's D call, matches the DNA was not checked. TRBV21-1 is reported as a pseudogene. This CDR3 comprises 16 residues. The CDR3 DNA sequence: TGTGCCAGCAGCAAATGGACTAGCGGGAGCTCCTACGAGCAGTACTTC. Translated, it gives CASSKWTSGSSYEQYF.

The chain employs TRBV19 and TRBJ2-1, with 8 bases aligning to TRBD2. CDR1 is LNHDA, CDR2 SQIVND, per germline (reference sequence). This CDR3 is 14 amino acids long. Germline trimming cut 8 bases from V and 5 bases from J; bases unmatched to any gene: 8. CDR3 region: CASGIAGRDNEQFF. The CDR3 bases are TGTGCCAGTGGCATAGCGGGGAGGGACAATGAGCAGTTCTTC. The whole variable domain, remainder taken from reference TRBV19 and TRBJ2-1, is DGGITQSPKYLFRKEGQNVTLSCEQNLNHDAMYWYRQDPGQGLRLIYYSQIVNDFQKGDIAEGYSVSREKKESFPLTVTSAQKNPTAFYLCASGIAGRDNEQFFGPGTRLTVL.

This chain joins TRBV14 and TRBJ1-1; the D gene is possibly TRBD1 (6 bases). The CDR3 sequence is 12 residues long. From germline, CDR1 is SGHDN and CDR2 FVKESK. With 5 bases removed from V and 6 bases from J, the gap between germline ends came to 10 bases. This chain's CDR3 is CASSKQGPEAFF. The DNA for the CDR3 is TGTGCCAGCAGCAAACAGGGACCTGAAGCTTTCTTT.

The V call is TRBV7-8, the J call TRBJ2-7, with 7 bases identical to TRBD2. The CDR3 sequence is 16 residues long. Germline V gene lookup returns CDR1 SGHVS and CDR2 FQNEAQ. Trimming cost V 0 bases and J 4 bases; bases outside gene matches: 9. CDR3 sequence: CASSLASAGTSYEQYF. CDR3 bases: TGTGCCAGCAGCTTAGCGTCAGCGGGGACCTCATACGAGCAGTACTTC.

The chain recombines TRBV7-9 with TRBJ1-4; 8 bases line up with TRBD1. In germline, CDR1 is SEHNR, CDR2 FQNEAQ (reference sequence). There are 14 residues in the CDR3. The J segment lost 6 bases and the V segment lost 5 bases, leaving 5 bases of the junction unmatched. DNA for the CDR3: TGTGCCAGCAGCCCCAGGACAGGGCATGAAAAACTGTTTTTT. Translated, it gives CASSPRTGHEKLFF.

This rearrangement joins TRBV6-6 to TRBJ1-4; D not certain. V was trimmed by 6 bases and J by 7 bases, leaving 9 bases between them. The CDR3 has 12 amino acids. CDR1 is MNHNY and CDR2 is SVGAGI in the germline V gene (reference sequence). The CDR3 sequence: CASRFGSEKLFF. CDR3 sequence (DNA): TGTGCCAGCAGATTCGGGAGTGAAAAACTGTTTTTT.

This clone was observed a single time. This chain connects TRBV6-5 to TRBJ2-7, with D possibly being TRBD1 (6 bases). The CDR3 length is 14 residues. Between the trimmed V and J ends, which lost 4 bases and 0 bases, there was a span of 10 bases. Germline-derived CDR1 and CDR2 are MNHEY and SVGAGI. This chain's CDR3 is CASSSRDTSYEQYF. In nucleotides, the CDR3 is TGTGCCAGCAGTTCCCGGGACACCTCCTACGAGCAGTACTTC.

The J gene is TRBJ2-7, the V gene TRBV25-1, with 8 nucleotides matching TRBD2. The CDR3 consists of 15 residues. From germline, CDR1 is MGHDK and CDR2 SYGVNS. Unmatched junction bases numbered 9, after V lost 3 bases and J lost 5 bases. Written as DNA, the CDR3 is TGTGCCAGCAGTGACTTAGCGGGATTGTCCCACGAGCAGTACTTC. It translates to CASSDLAGLSHEQYF.

In this sample, this clone turned up a few times. J is TRBJ1-4 and V is TRBV19; a weak D match, TRBD1 (5 bases). Germline V gene lookup returns CDR1 LNHDA and CDR2 SQIVND (reference sequence). The CDR3 length is 16 residues. Trimming cost V 5 bases and J 0 bases, with 13 bases left between them. The CDR3 DNA sequence: TGTGCCAGTAGTCTCGACAGCGTTGCAACTAATGAAAAACTGTTTTTT. Protein sequence: CASSLDSVATNEKLFF.

The V gene is TRBV14, the J gene TRBJ2-2; the match to TRBD2 covers 7 bases. The CDR3 length is 16 residues. Trimming cost V 0 bases and J 5 bases; bases outside gene matches: 6. Germline CDR1 reads SGHDN; CDR2 reads FVKESK. The CDR3: CASSQDSGGWTGELFF. The CDR3, as DNA: TGTGCCAGCAGCCAAGATTCGGGAGGCTGGACCGGGGAGCTGTTTTTT.

The V gene is TRBV19, the J gene TRBJ2-3; D may be TRBD2 (6 bases). The CDR3 is made up of 15 amino acids. CDR1 and CDR2 (germline): LNHDA, SQIVND (reference sequence). Trimming took off 3 bases at V and 2 bases at J, with 12 bases between the two ends. CDR3 sequence (DNA): TGTGCCAGTAGTATCGCCGGGAGTTTCACAGATACGCAGTATTTT. Residues: CASSIAGSFTDTQYF.